This T cell receptor (beta chain) was profiled in a study of blood T cell repertoires in COVID-19. Across the study: Collection of acute and convalescent COVID-19 samples took place in the United States, Italy and Spain. From T cells, B-cell-depleted T cells, or PBMCs came the material, which was cDNA or gDNA.

CDR1 is MDHEN and CDR2 is SYDVKM in the germline V gene. Trimming removed 2 bases from V and 5 bases from J, with 10 bases in between. CDR3 length: 13 amino acids. As originally analysed: Amplification with reference gene primers provided the estimates of nucleated cell counts. The table came from immunoSEQ multiplex PCR; TCRdb's copy has only in-frame clones and leaves some out. V, J and clone size are taken as reported in that table, and D and trimming were inferred from the DNA itself. The sample has hundreds of thousands of clones, around 87% seen once; the top ten hold approximately 8%. This chain connects TRBV28 to TRBJ2-7, with D perhaps matching TRBD1 (5 bases). What was sequenced was peripheral blood. This TCR was recovered from a woman between 45 and 60 years old who had recovered from COVID-19. In nucleotides, the CDR3 is TGTGCCAGCAGTTTAAAGGGGTCCAACGAGCAGTACTTC. It encodes CASSLKGSNEQYF.